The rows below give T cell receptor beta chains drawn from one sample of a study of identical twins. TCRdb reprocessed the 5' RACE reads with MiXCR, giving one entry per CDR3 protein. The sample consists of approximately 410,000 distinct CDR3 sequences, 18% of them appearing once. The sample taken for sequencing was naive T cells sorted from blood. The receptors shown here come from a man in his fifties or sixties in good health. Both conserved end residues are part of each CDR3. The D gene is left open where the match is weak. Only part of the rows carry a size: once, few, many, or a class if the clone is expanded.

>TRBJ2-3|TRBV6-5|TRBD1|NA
CASSYKAGQGSDTQYF
TGTGCCAGCAGTTACAAGGCGGGACAGGGGTCAGATACGCAGTATTTT
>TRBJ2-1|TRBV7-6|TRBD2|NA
CASSTVAGTSGVGEQFF
TGTGCCAGCAGCACTGTAGCCGGGACTAGCGGGGTAGGTGAGCAGTTCTTC
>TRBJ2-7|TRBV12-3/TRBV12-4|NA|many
CASSLLQGSYEQYF
TGTGCCAGCAGTCTCCTACAGGGTTCCTACGAGCAGTACTTC
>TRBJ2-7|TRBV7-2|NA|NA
CASSTTSDSYSYEQYF
TGTGCCAGCAGCACCACCTCGGACTCCTACTCCTACGAGCAGTACTTC
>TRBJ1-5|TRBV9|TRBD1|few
CASSAGQGGQPQHF
TGTGCCAGCAGCGCCGGACAGGGCGGACAGCCCCAGCATTTT
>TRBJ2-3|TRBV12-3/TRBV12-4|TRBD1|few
CASRYRGPGTDTQYF
TGTGCCAGCCGATACAGGGGGCCGGGCACAGATACGCAGTATTTT
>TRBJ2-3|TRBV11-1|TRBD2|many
CASSSTIAGGVGTDTQYF
TGTGCCAGCAGCTCTACAATAGCGGGAGGGGTAGGCACAGATACGCAGTATTTT
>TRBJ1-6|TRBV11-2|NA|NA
CASSLMDSYNSPLHF
TGTGCCAGCAGCTTAATGGACTCCTATAATTCACCCCTCCACTTT
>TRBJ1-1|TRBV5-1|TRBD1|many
CASSFTGPGQGNTEAFF
TGCGCCAGCAGCTTCACGGGCCCGGGACAGGGGAACACTGAAGCTTTCTTT
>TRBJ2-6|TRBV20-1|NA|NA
CSARRTGSHSGANVLTF
TGCAGTGCTAGGCGTACAGGGTCCCACTCTGGGGCCAACGTCCTGACTTTC
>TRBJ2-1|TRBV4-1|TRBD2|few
CASSQGTSFPYNEQFF
TGCGCCAGCAGCCAAGGGACTAGTTTCCCCTACAATGAGCAGTTCTTC
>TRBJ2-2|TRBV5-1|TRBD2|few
CASSFDTGGTGELFF
TGCGCCAGCAGCTTCGATACGGGGGGGACCGGGGAGCTGTTTTTT
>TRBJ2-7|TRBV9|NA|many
CASSVGPAHEQYF
TGTGCCAGCAGCGTAGGACCGGCCCACGAGCAGTACTTC
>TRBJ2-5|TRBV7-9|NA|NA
CASSLEWKETQYF
TGTGCCAGCAGCTTAGAGTGGAAAGAGACCCAGTACTTC
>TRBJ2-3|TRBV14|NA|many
CASSQGTTDTQYF
TGTGCCAGCAGCCAAGGGACTACCGATACGCAGTATTTT
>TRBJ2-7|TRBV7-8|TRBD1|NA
CASSSRDRGPTYEQYF
TGTGCCAGCAGCTCCCGGGACAGGGGACCCACCTACGAGCAGTACTTC
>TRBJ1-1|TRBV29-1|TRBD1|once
CSVGRDSPPNTEAFF
TGCAGCGTGGGGCGGGACAGTCCTCCGAACACTGAAGCTTTCTTT
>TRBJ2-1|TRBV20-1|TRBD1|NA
CSADRGHEQFF
TGCAGTGCTGACAGGGGGCATGAGCAGTTCTTC
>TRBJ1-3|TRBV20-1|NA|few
CSARDGRGANTIYF
TGCAGTGCTAGAGATGGGAGGGGGGCAAACACCATATATTTT
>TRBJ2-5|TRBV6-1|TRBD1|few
CASSRTTGVETQYF
TGTGCCAGCAGCCGAACCACAGGGGTGGAGACCCAGTACTTC
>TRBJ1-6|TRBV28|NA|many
CASAPVSYNSPLHF
TGTGCCAGTGCTCCCGTCTCCTATAATTCACCCCTCCACTTT
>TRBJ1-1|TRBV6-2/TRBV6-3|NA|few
CASSYPTHRNTEAFF
TGTGCCAGCAGTTACCCCACTCATAGGAACACTGAAGCTTTCTTT
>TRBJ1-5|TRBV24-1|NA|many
CATSDSRNQPQHF
TGTGCCACCAGTGATTCCAGGAATCAGCCCCAGCATTTT
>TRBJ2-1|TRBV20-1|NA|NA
CSASGPTGEVSYNEQFF
TGCAGTGCTAGTGGCCCAACAGGGGAGGTATCCTACAATGAGCAGTTCTTC
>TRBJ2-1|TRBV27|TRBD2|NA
CASRRTSGGAGGEEFF
TGTGCCAGCAGGAGGACTAGCGGGGGGGCCGGGGGTGAGGAGTTCTTC
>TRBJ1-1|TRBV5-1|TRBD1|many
CASSLRSAQGRDTEAFF
TGCGCCAGCAGCTTGCGTTCGGCACAGGGGAGGGACACTGAAGCTTTCTTT
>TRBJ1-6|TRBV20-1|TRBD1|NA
CSARAGDRTSPLHF
TGCAGTGCTAGAGCTGGGGACAGGACTTCACCCCTCCACTTT
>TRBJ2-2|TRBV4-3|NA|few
CASSDTGGNTGELFF
TGCGCCAGCAGTGACACGGGCGGGAACACCGGGGAGCTGTTTTTT
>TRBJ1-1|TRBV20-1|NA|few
CSAVFGNTEAFF
TGCAGTGCCGTCTTCGGGAACACTGAAGCTTTCTTT
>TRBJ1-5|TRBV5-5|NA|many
CASSLRIGGQGLSQHF
TGTGCCAGCAGCTTAAGGATCGGGGGGCAAGGTTTGTCCCAGCATTTT
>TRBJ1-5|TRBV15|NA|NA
CATSRGGFAYSNQPQHF
TGTGCCACCAGCAGGGGCGGATTCGCTTATAGCAATCAGCCCCAGCATTTT
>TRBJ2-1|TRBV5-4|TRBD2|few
CASSLFGLAANNEQFF
TGTGCCAGCAGCTTGTTCGGACTAGCGGCAAACAATGAGCAGTTCTTC
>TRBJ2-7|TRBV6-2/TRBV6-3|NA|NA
CASSYPRYEQYF
TGTGCCAGCAGTTACCCGCGATACGAGCAGTACTTC
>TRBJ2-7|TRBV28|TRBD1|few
CASSFLDRASYEQYF
TGTGCCAGCAGTTTCCTGGACAGGGCCTCCTACGAGCAGTACTTC
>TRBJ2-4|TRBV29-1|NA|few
CSGSNRNRDIQYF
TGCAGCGGGTCAAATCGTAACAGGGACATTCAGTACTTC
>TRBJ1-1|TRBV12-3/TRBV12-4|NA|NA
CAGSHRNTEAFF
TGTGCCGGCAGTCACAGGAACACTGAAGCTTTCTTT
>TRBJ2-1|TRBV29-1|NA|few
CSVVGYNEQFF
TGCAGCGTCGTAGGCTACAATGAGCAGTTCTTC
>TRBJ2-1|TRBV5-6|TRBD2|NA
CASSYKRTGTSNNEQFF
TGTGCCAGCAGCTACAAACGGACCGGGACTAGCAACAATGAGCAGTTCTTC
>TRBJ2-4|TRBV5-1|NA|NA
CASSGDRESKNIQYF
TGCGCCAGCAGCGGTGACCGGGAATCCAAAAACATTCAGTACTTC
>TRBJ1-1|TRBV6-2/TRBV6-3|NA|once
CASTPALNTEAFF
TGTGCCAGCACCCCAGCCTTGAACACTGAAGCTTTCTTT
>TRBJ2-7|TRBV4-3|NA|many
CASSQYQGGFYEQYF
TGCGCCAGCAGCCAATACCAGGGGGGCTTTTACGAGCAGTACTTC
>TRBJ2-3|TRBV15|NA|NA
CATSREPRQSTDTQYF
TGTGCCACCAGCAGAGAACCGAGACAGAGCACAGATACGCAGTATTTT